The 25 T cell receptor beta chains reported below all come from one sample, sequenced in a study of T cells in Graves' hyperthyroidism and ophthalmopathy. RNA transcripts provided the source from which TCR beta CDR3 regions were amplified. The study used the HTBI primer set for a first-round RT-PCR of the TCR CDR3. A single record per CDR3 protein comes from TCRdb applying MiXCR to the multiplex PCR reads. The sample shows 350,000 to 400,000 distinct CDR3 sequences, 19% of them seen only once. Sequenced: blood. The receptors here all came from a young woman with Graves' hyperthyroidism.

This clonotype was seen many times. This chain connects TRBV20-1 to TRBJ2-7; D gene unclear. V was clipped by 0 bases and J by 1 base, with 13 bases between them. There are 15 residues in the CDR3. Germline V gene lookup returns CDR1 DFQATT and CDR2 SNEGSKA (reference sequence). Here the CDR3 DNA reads TGCAGTGCTAGAGATCGGAGTAGCTATTCCTACGAGCAGTACTTC. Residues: CSARDRSSYSYEQYF.

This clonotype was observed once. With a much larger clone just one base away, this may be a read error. As DNA, the CDR3 is TGTTCCAGCTCACTTTCGGACAGGCCTGGGGGCTACACCTTC. As protein: CSSSLSDRPGGYTF. The J gene is TRBJ1-2, the V gene TRBV18, with 7 positions matching TRBD1. Germline V gene data show CDR1 as KGHSH and CDR2 as LQKENI. The CDR3 contains 14 residues. The full variable domain, in which reference TRBV18 and TRBJ1-2 provide the parts outside the CDR3, is NAGVMQNPRHLVRRRGQEARLRCSPMKGHSHVYWYRQLPEEGLKFMVYLQKENIIDESGMPKERFSAEFPKEGPSILRIQQVVRGDSAAYFCSSSLSDRPGGYTFGSGTRLTVV.

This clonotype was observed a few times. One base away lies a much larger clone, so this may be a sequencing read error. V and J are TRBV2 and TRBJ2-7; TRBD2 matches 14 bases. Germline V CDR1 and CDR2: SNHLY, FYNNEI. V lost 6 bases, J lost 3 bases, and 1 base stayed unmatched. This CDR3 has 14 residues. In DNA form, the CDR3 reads TGTGCCAGCAGCGGGACTAGCGGGGGCTACGAGCAGTACTTC. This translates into CASSGTSGGYEQYF.

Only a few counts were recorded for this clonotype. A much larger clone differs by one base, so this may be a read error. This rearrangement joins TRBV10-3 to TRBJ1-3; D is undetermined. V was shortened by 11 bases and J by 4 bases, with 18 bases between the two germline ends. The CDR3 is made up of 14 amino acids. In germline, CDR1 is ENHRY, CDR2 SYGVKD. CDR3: CAGTGFDEGNTIYF. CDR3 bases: TGTGCCGGCACCGGGTTTGATGAGGGAAACACCATATATTTT.

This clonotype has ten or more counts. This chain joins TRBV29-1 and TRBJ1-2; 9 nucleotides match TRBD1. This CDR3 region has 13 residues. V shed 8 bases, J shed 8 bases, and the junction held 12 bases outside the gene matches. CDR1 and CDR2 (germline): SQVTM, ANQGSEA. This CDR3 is CSRNRGQIGGYTF. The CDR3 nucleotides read TGCAGCCGGAACAGGGGGCAAATCGGCGGCTACACCTTC.

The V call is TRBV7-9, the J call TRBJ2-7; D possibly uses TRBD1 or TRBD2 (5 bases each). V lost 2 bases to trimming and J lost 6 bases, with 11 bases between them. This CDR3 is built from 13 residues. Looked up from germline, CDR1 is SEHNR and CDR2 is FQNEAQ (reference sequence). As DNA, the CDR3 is TGTGCCAGCAGCTTAACGCCTGGGGGCGAGCAGTACTTC. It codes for CASSLTPGGEQYF. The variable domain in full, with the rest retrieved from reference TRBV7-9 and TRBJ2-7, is DTGVSQNPRHKITKRGQNVTFRCDPISEHNRLYWYRQTLGQGPEFLTYFQNEAQLEKSRLLSDRFSAERPKGSFSTLEIQRTEQGDSAMYLCASSLTPGGEQYFGPGTRLTVT.

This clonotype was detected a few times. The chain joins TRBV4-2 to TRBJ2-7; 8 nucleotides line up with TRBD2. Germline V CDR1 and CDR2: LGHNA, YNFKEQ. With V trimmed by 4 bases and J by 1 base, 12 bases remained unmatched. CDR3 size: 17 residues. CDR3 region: CASSPVRPERGSYEQYF. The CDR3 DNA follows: TGTGCCAGCAGCCCGGTCCGTCCGGAGCGGGGGTCCTACGAGCAGTACTTC.

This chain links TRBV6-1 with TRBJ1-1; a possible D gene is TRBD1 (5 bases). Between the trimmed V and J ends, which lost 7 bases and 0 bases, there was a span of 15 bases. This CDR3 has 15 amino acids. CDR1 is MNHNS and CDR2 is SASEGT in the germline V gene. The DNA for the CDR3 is TGTGCCAGCACCTACCCGGGACGGATGAACACTGAAGCTTTCTTT. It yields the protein CASTYPGRMNTEAFF.

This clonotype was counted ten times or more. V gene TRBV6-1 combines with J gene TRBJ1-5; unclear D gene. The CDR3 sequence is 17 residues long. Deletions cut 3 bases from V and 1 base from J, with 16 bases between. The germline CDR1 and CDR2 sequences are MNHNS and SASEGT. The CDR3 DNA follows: TGTGCCAGCAGTGAGTTATTAGGGAAGCGGAGCAATCAGCCCCAGCATTTT. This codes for CASSELLGKRSNQPQHF.

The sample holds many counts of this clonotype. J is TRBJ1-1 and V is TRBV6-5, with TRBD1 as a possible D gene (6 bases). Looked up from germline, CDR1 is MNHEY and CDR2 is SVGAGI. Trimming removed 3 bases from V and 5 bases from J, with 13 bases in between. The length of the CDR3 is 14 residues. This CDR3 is CASSYGTRGTEAFF. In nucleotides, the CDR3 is TGTGCCAGCAGTTATGGGACACGGGGGACTGAAGCTTTCTTT.

CDR3 coding DNA: TGCAGTGCTAGAGCCTACGAGCAGTACTTC. This translates into CSARAYEQYF. The chain links TRBV20-1 to TRBJ2-7; D not certain. Trimming took 1 base from V and 2 from J, leaving 0 bases between them. Germline V gene sequence: CDR1 DFQATT, CDR2 SNEGSKA (reference sequence). The CDR3 contains 10 residues.

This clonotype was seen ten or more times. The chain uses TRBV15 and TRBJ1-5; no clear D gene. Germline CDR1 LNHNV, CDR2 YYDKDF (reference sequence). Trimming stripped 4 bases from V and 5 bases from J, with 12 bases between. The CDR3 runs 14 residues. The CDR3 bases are TGTGCCACCAGCAACTTCGACAACGATCAGCCCCAGCATTTT. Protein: CATSNFDNDQPQHF.

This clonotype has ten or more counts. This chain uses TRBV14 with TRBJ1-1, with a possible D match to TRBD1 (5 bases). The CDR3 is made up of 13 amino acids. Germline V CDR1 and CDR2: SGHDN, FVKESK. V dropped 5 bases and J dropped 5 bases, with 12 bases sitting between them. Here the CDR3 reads CASSLGAATEAFF. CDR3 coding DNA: TGTGCCAGCAGCTTAGGGGCAGCGACTGAAGCTTTCTTT.

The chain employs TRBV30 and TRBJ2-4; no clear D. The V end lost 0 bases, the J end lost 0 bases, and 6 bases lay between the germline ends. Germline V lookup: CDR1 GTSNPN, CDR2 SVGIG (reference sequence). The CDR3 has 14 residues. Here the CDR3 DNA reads TGTGCCTGGAGTGTAGGTATAGCCAAAAACATTCAGTACTTC. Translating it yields CAWSVGIAKNIQYF.

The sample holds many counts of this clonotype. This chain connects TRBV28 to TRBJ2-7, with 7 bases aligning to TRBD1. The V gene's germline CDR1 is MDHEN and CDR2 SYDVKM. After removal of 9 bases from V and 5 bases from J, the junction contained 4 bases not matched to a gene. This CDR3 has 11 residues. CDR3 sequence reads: CASTGVHEQYF. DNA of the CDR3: TGTGCCAGTACAGGGGTCCACGAGCAGTACTTC.

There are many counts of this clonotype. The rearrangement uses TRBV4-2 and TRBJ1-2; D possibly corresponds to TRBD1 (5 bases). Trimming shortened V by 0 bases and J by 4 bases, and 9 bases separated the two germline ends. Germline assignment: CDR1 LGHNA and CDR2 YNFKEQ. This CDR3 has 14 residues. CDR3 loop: CASSQEAGRYGYTF. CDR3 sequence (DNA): TGTGCCAGCAGCCAAGAGGCAGGGCGCTATGGCTACACCTTC.

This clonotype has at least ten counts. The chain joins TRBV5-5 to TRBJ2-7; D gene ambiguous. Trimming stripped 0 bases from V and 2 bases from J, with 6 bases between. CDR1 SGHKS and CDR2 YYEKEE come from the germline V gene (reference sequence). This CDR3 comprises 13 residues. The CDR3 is CASSLERPYEQYF. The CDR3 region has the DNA TGTGCCAGCAGCTTGGAACGGCCCTACGAGCAGTACTTC.

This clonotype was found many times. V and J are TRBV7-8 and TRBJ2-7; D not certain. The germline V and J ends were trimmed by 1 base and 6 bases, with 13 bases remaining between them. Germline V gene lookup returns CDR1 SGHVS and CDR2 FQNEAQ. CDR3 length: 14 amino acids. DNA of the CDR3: TGTGCCAGCAGCTTAGTAGGGCAGTACGGCGAGCAGTACTTC. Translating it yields CASSLVGQYGEQYF.

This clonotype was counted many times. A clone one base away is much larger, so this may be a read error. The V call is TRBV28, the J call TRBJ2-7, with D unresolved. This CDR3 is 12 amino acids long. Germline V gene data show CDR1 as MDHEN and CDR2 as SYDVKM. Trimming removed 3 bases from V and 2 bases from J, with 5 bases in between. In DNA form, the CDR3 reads TGTGCCAGCAGTTTTAATCCCTACGAGCAGTACTTC. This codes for CASSFNPYEQYF.

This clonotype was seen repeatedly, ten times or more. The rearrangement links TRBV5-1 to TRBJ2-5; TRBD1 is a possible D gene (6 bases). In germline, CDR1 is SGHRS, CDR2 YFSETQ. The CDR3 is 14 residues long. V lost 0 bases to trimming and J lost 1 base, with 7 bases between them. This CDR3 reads CASSLEGGQETQYF. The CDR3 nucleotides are TGCGCCAGCAGCTTGGAAGGGGGCCAAGAGACCCAGTACTTC.

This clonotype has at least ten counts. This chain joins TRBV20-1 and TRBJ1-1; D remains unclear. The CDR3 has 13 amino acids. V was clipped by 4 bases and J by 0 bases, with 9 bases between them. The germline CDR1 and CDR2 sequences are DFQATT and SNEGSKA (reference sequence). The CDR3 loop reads CSATGRMNTEAFF. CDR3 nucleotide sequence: TGCAGTGCTACCGGACGAATGAACACTGAAGCTTTCTTT.

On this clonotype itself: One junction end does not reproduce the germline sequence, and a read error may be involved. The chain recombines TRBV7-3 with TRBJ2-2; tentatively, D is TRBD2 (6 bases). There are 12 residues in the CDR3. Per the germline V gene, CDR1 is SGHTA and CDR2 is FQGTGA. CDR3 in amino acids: CASSSGVGDLFF. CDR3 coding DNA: TGTGCCAGCAGCTCGGGGGTCGGGGATCTGTTTTTT.

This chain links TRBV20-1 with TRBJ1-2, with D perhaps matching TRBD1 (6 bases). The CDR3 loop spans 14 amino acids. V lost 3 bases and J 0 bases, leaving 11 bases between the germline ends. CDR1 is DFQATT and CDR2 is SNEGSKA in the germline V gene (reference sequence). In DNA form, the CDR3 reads TGCAGTGCTAGCCGGGACACTTCTAACTATGGCTACACCTTC. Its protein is CSASRDTSNYGYTF.

The CDR3 DNA is TGTGCCAGCAGTATAACAGGGACAGGAAACACCATATATTTT. This translates into CASSITGTGNTIYF. The chain couples TRBV2 to TRBJ1-3, with a possible D match to TRBD1 (6 bases). Germline CDR1 is SNHLY and CDR2 is FYNNEI. Trimming stripped 5 bases from V and 4 bases from J, with 12 bases between. The CDR3 has 14 residues.

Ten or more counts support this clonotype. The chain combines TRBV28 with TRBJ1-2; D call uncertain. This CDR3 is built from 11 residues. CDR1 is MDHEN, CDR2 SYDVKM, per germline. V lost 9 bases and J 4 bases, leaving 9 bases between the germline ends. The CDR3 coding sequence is TGTGCCAGTTACGGGTTCTATGGCTACACCTTC. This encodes CASYGFYGYTF.